The T cell receptor (beta chain) described here comes from a study of blood T cell repertoires in COVID-19. About the research overall: T cells, B-cell-depleted T cells, or PBMCs provided the cDNA or gDNA that served as material.

Method: immunoSEQ multiplex PCR; TCRdb's copy keeps in-frame clones and lacks some. Of 70,000 to 90,000 clones in the sample, 88% were seen once. The CDR3 has 15 amino acids. V lost 2 bases, J lost 6 bases, and 14 bases lay in between. The germline V gene has CDR1 SGHTA and CDR2 FQGNSA. This TCR was sampled from a human donor in a cohort sampled during active COVID-19. Sequenced sample: peripheral blood. This chain connects TRBV7-2 to TRBJ1-3, with D maybe TRBD1 (6 bases). The CDR3 loop reads CASSLNPGQKNTIYF. The DNA of the CDR3 is TGTGCCAGCAGCTTAAACCCCGGACAGAAAAACACCATATATTTT. The full variable domain, its missing parts supplied by reference TRBV7-2 and TRBJ1-3, is GAGVSQSPSNKVTEKGKDVELRCDPISGHTALYWYRQSLGQGLEFLIYFQGNSAPDKSGLPSDRFSAERTGGSVSTLTIQRTQQEDSAVYLCASSLNPGQKNTIYFGEGSWLTVV.